Each of the 22 T cell receptor beta chains below was sequenced from the same sample in a study of blood T cell repertoires in COVID-19. Profiled with immunoSEQ multiplex PCR; TCRdb holds only in-frame clones, not every one. The sample contains under 200,000 clones, around 77% of which appear only once. The specimen sequenced was peripheral blood. The receptors shown here come from a man in his 70s with acute or convalescent COVID-19.

The chain combines TRBV19 with TRBJ1-5; D perhaps matches TRBD1 (6 bases). There are 18 residues in the CDR3. Trimming took 4 bases from V and 2 from J, leaving 21 bases between them. Germline V gene data show CDR1 as LNHDA and CDR2 as SQIVND (reference sequence). This chain's CDR3 is CASSSSAMTPGGNQPQHF. The CDR3 DNA follows: TGTGCCAGTAGTAGCAGCGCCATGACTCCAGGGGGCAATCAGCCCCAGCATTTT. The full variable domain, in which reference TRBV19 and TRBJ1-5 provide the parts outside the CDR3, is DGGITQSPKYLFRKEGQNVTLSCEQNLNHDAMYWYRQDPGQGLRLIYYSQIVNDFQKGDIAEGYSVSREKKESFPLTVTSAQKNPTAFYLCASSSSAMTPGGNQPQHFGDGTRLSIL.

This clone was seen more than once but under ten times. This chain uses TRBV2 with TRBJ2-1; TRBD1 matches 11 bases. CDR3 length equals 16 residues. The junction had 6 bases not matched to a gene; V was cut back by 3 bases and J by 5 bases. The germline CDR1 and CDR2 sequences are SNHLY and FYNNEI. CDR3 nucleotide sequence: TGTGCCAGCAGTGACCCGGGACAGGGGGTCGACAATGAGCAGTTCTTC. This encodes CASSDPGQGVDNEQFF.

The chain uses TRBV28 and TRBJ1-5; D perhaps matches TRBD1 (6 bases). V was shortened by 3 bases and J by 7 bases, with 16 bases between the two germline ends. CDR1 and CDR2 from the germline V gene are MDHEN and SYDVKM. This CDR3 comprises 15 residues. CDR3 loop: CASSFQAGAGQPQHF. Here the CDR3 DNA reads TGTGCCAGCAGTTTCCAGGCGGGGGCGGGCCAGCCCCAGCATTTT.

CDR3 bases: TGTGCCAGCAGCTTATCAGGTGAAGCTTTCTTT. This gives the protein CASSLSGEAFF. V usage is TRBV11-2 and J usage is TRBJ1-1; no definite D call. CDR3 length: 11 residues. Trimming took 2 bases from V and 7 from J, leaving 5 bases between them. The germline gives CDR1 SGHAT, CDR2 FQNNGV. Complete variable domain (other parts from reference TRBV11-2 and TRBJ1-1): EAGVAQSPRYKIIEKRQSVAFWCNPISGHATLYWYQQILGQGPKLLIQFQNNGVVDDSQLPKDRFSAERLKGVDSTLKIQPAKLEDSAVYLCASSLSGEAFFGQGTRLTVV.

The V call is TRBV7-2, the J call TRBJ2-5, with 14 bases fitting TRBD2. Germline values: CDR1 SGHTA, CDR2 FQGNSA. The CDR3 length is 16 residues. V was clipped by 1 base and J by 5 bases; unmatched bases: 3. The DNA of the CDR3 is TGTGCCAGCAGCTTAGGACTAGCGGGAGGGGTTGAGACCCAGTACTTC. It encodes CASSLGLAGGVETQYF.

The chain has TRBV5-4 and TRBJ2-5; D possibly corresponds to TRBD2 (7 bases). Trimming removed 0 bases at V and 5 bases at J, with 20 bases between. Looked up from germline, CDR1 is SGHNT and CDR2 is YYREEE (reference sequence). The CDR3 is 17 amino acids. CDR3 nucleotide sequence: TGTGCCAGCAGCTTGGTGGGGGCTGGGGGAGGGCCGGAGACCCAGTACTTC. Translation gives CASSLVGAGGGPETQYF.

This clone was counted only a few times. V usage is TRBV30 and J usage is TRBJ2-5; 7 nucleotides match TRBD2. Germline trimming cut 2 bases from V and 4 bases from J; bases unmatched to any gene: 4. From germline, CDR1 is GTSNPN and CDR2 SVGIG (reference sequence). The CDR3 loop spans 13 amino acids. The DNA for the CDR3 is TGTGCCTGGAGTCCCCGGGGGGTAGAGACCCAGTACTTC. Translated: CAWSPRGVETQYF.

The genes are TRBV3-1 (or the pseudogene TRBV3-2) and TRBJ1-5; D is possibly TRBD1 (6 bases). This CDR3 region has 14 residues. Trimming cost V 6 bases and J 2 bases, with 11 bases left between them. Germline CDR1 LGHDT, CDR2 YNNKEL (reference sequence). The CDR3, as DNA: TGTGCCAGCAGTTTCGCAGGGGGCAATCAGCCCCAGCATTTT. Translated, it gives CASSFAGGNQPQHF.

This clone came up once. The chain joins TRBV5-6 to TRBJ2-5; 8 nucleotides agree with TRBD2. CDR1 and CDR2 from the germline V gene are SGHDT and YYEEEE. CDR3 length equals 16 residues. V gave up 0 bases and J gave up 5 bases; unmatched junction bases: 9. Here the CDR3 DNA reads TGTGCCAGCAGCTTGGGGGCTAGCGGGCTTGGGGAGACCCAGTACTTC. Residues: CASSLGASGLGETQYF. The entire variable domain, with the rest obtained from reference TRBV5-6 and TRBJ2-5, is as follows: DAGVTQSPTHLIKTRGQQVTLRCSPKSGHDTVSWYQQALGQGPQFIFQYYEEEERQRGNFPDRFSGHQFPNYSSELNVNALLLGDSALYLCASSLGASGLGETQYFGPGTRLLVL.

The chain recombines TRBV28 with TRBJ1-2; D uncertain. V was cut by 8 bases and J by 3 bases, with 10 bases left in between. The CDR3 extends over 12 amino acids. In germline, CDR1 is MDHEN, CDR2 SYDVKM. The CDR3 reads CASGFGDYGYTF. CDR3 bases: TGTGCCAGCGGGTTCGGGGACTATGGCTACACCTTC.

The rearrangement joins TRBV5-1 to TRBJ2-5; 7 bases map to TRBD1. The CDR3 consists of 14 residues. V shed 4 bases and J 4 bases; nucleotides not matched to a gene: 7. Germline lookup yields CDR1 SGHRS and CDR2 YFSETQ. The DNA for the CDR3 is TGCGCCAGCAGCGGCAGGGGGACGGTAGAGACCCAGTACTTC. As protein: CASSGRGTVETQYF.

Concerning this clone: The junction and the germline gene differ at one end; a read error may be behind it. The rearrangement joins TRBV7-7 to TRBJ2-1; 12 nucleotides align to TRBD2. The CDR3 runs to 15 residues. Germline CDR1 is SSHAT and CDR2 is FNYEAQ (reference sequence). In DNA form, the CDR3 reads TGTGCTAGCAGCCAGGGACTAGCGGGCTACAATGAGCAGTTCTTC. Protein sequence: CASSQGLAGYNEQFF.

This chain connects TRBV30 to TRBJ2-3; the D gene is possibly TRBD2 (6 bases). CDR1 is GTSNPN and CDR2 is SVGIG in the germline V gene (reference sequence). CDR3 size: 16 residues. V lost 2 bases and J lost 0, with 15 bases in between. This CDR3 is CAWSPSSDPSTDTQYF. The CDR3 coding sequence is TGTGCCTGGAGTCCCTCTAGCGATCCTAGCACAGATACGCAGTATTTT.

This chain uses TRBV6-2 or TRBV6-3 with TRBJ1-2; D ambiguous. CDR1 MNHEY and CDR2 SVGEGT come from the germline V gene. The V gene lost 6 bases and the J gene lost 2 bases, with 25 bases spanning the gap. The CDR3 extends over 18 amino acids. CDR3 in DNA: TGTGCCAGCAGCGAACCAAATGAATTAGACTACCGCAACTATGGCTACACCTTC. As protein: CASSEPNELDYRNYGYTF.

About this clone itself: The germline gene is not matched at one end of the junction; a read error may be the cause. The chain links TRBV6-6 to TRBJ1-1; 9 bases map to TRBD1. The germline V gene encodes CDR1 MNHNY and CDR2 SVGAGI (reference sequence). The CDR3 is made up of 11 amino acids. CDR3 bases: TGTGCCAGGGCAAGGGGGACAGGGATCCCCTTT. This codes for CARARGTGIPF.

This clone has just one count. DNA of the CDR3: TGTGCCAGCAGTGAAGCCAGGTTCGGCTTTTACAATGAGCAGTTCTTC. Residues: CASSEARFGFYNEQFF. V and J are TRBV6-1 and TRBJ2-1; D not resolved. This CDR3 is built from 16 residues. From germline, CDR1 is MNHNS and CDR2 SASEGT. V lost 0 bases, J lost 4 bases, and 13 bases lay in between.

The rearrangement joins TRBV25-1 to TRBJ1-1; a possible D gene is TRBD1 (5 bases). Germline assignment: CDR1 MGHDK and CDR2 SYGVNS. Trimming pared 0 bases from V and 2 bases from J, leaving 13 bases between. The CDR3 sequence is 16 residues long. CDR3 region: CASSEYMGDLNTEAFF. DNA for the CDR3: TGTGCCAGCAGTGAATATATGGGGGACTTAAACACTGAAGCTTTCTTT.

V usage is TRBV9 and J usage is TRBJ1-2; D is possibly TRBD1 (5 bases). The V gene's germline CDR1 is SGDLS and CDR2 YYNGEE. The V end was cut by 0 bases, the J end by 6 bases, with 12 bases between. This CDR3 contains 14 residues. In nucleotides, the CDR3 is TGTGCCAGCAGCGTAGAGGAGGGGAGGGATGGCTACACCTTC. This sequence encodes CASSVEEGRDGYTF.

As to this clone: This same CDR3 is encoded by further DNA sequences in the sample. The chain has TRBV28 and TRBJ2-5; 7 nucleotides agree with TRBD1. With 6 bases clipped from V and 2 bases from J, the junction kept 3 bases outside the gene matches. This CDR3 region has 13 residues. Germline V gene data show CDR1 as MDHEN and CDR2 as SYDVKM. The CDR3 here is CASSRDSQETQYF. The CDR3 region has the DNA TGTGCCAGCAGCCGGGACAGTCAAGAGACCCAGTACTTC.

The chain uses TRBV4-1 and TRBJ1-6, with 9 bases identical to TRBD1. This CDR3 has 16 residues. Unmatched junction bases numbered 9, after V lost 4 bases and J lost 8 bases. Germline values: CDR1 MGHRA, CDR2 YSYEKL. As DNA, the CDR3 is TGCGCCAGCAGCCGGGTGGGACAGGGAGTTGATTCACCCCTCCACTTT. This codes for CASSRVGQGVDSPLHF.

V usage is TRBV3-1 (or the pseudogene TRBV3-2) and J usage is TRBJ1-2; D is uncertain. Trimming pared 1 base from V and 4 bases from J, leaving 7 bases between. CDR3 size: 13 residues. CDR1 LGHDT and CDR2 YNNKEL come from the germline V gene (reference sequence). Here the CDR3 reads CASSQAVSYGYTF. The CDR3 DNA follows: TGTGCCAGCAGCCAAGCAGTGTCCTATGGCTACACCTTC.

V and J are TRBV19 and TRBJ1-5; tentative D call: TRBD1 (6 bases). CDR3 length: 14 amino acids. Germline lookup yields CDR1 LNHDA and CDR2 SQIVND (reference sequence). Trimming stripped 4 bases from V and 4 bases from J, with 11 bases between. The CDR3 DNA is TGTGCCAGTAGTACGGACAGCATGAATCAGCCCCAGCATTTT. Translated: CASSTDSMNQPQHF.